Below are 7 T cell receptor beta chains sequenced from a single sample in a study of T cell repertoires in cytomegalovirus infection. These receptors lack a known antigen. TCRdb redid the calling of the reads with MiXCR, one entry per CDR3 protein. Among some 500,000 distinct CDR3 sequences, 33% were seen once, and the ten largest hold under 20%. Sequenced here: cultured PBMCs, sampled from culture after CMV antigen stimulation. These receptors were taken from a human donor in good health (CMV status not recorded). Some clones in this sample may be carry-over from other donors' samples.

The V gene is TRBV6-2 or TRBV6-3, the J gene TRBJ2-7; D remains ambiguous. V dropped 0 bases and J dropped 2 bases, with 8 bases sitting between them. The CDR3 has 14 amino acids. Germline loops: CDR1 MNHEY, CDR2 SVGEGT. CDR3 sequence: CASSYSSAPYEQYV. The CDR3 DNA sequence: TGTGCCAGCAGTTACTCGAGTGCTCCCTACGAGCAGTACGTC.

The table lists this clonotype with a few counts. The chain carries TRBV5-1 and TRBJ1-2, with D hard to call. V was cut by 1 base and J by 0 bases, with 10 bases left in between. Germline V lookup: CDR1 SGHRS, CDR2 YFSETQ. The CDR3 is 15 residues long. Written as DNA, the CDR3 is TGCGCCAGCAGCTTGTTCGGCACTTCTAACTATGGCTACACCTTC. Amino acids: CASSLFGTSNYGYTF.

This sequence joins TRBV27 and TRBJ2-1; perhaps TRBD1 as D (7 bases). Trimming took 4 bases from V and 6 from J, leaving 19 bases between them. In germline, CDR1 is MNHEY, CDR2 SMNVEV (reference sequence). The CDR3 contains 16 residues. The CDR3 spells CASSSSDRAGSNEQFF. DNA for the CDR3: TGTGCCAGCAGTTCCTCCGACAGGGCGGGATCCAATGAGCAGTTCTTC.

This clonotype showed up just a few times. CDR3 loop: CASTRQGATGELFF. The CDR3 DNA sequence: TGTGCCAGCACCAGACAGGGGGCAACCGGGGAGCTGTTTTTT. The chain has TRBV7-2 and TRBJ2-2; TRBD1 aligns across 10 bases. J lost 5 bases, V lost 7 bases, and 4 bases had no gene match. The CDR3 is 14 amino acids. The germline V gene has CDR1 SGHTA and CDR2 FQGNSA.

The rearrangement joins TRBV6-1 to TRBJ1-1; D is unclear. Germline V gene lookup returns CDR1 MNHNS and CDR2 SASEGT. The CDR3 extends over 13 amino acids. Trimming took off 7 bases at V and 0 bases at J, with 9 bases between the two ends. The CDR3 reads CASTSSMNTEAFF. CDR3 sequence (DNA): TGTGCCAGCACGAGCTCTATGAACACTGAAGCTTTCTTT.

The chain recombines TRBV6-6 with TRBJ1-5; the match to TRBD1 covers 12 bases. Germline V gene data show CDR1 as MNHNY and CDR2 as SVGAGI (reference sequence). Trimming cost V 10 bases and J 9 bases; bases outside gene matches: 16. CDR3 size: 16 residues. CDR3 residues: CATARPGQGASPPQHF. For the CDR3, the DNA is TGTGCCACCGCGCGCCCGGGACAGGGGGCGAGTCCGCCCCAGCATTTT.

This clonotype appeared a few times. This chain joins TRBV5-6 and TRBJ1-1, with a possible D match to TRBD1 (6 bases). V was pared by 0 bases and J by 8 bases, with 17 bases between. Germline CDR1 is SGHDT and CDR2 is YYEEEE. This CDR3 region has 15 residues. CDR3 nucleotides: TGTGCCAGCAGCTTGGTAGGGGGGCCTAGCGCCGAAGCTTTCTTT. Its protein is CASSLVGGPSAEAFF.